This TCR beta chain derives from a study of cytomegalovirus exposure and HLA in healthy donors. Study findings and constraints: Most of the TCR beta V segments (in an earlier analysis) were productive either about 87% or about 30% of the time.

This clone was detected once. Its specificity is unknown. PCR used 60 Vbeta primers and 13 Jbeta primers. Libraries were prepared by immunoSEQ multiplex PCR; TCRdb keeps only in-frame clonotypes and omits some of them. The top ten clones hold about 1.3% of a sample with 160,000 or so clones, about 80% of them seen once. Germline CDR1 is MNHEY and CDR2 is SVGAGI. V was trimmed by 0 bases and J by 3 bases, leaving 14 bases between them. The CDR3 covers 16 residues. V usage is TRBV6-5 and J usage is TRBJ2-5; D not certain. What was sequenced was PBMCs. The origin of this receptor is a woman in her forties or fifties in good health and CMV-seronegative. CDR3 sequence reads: CASSYSIRQVKETQYF. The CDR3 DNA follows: TGTGCCAGCAGTTACTCGATTCGGCAGGTGAAAGAGACCCAGTACTTC.